The rows below give T cell receptor beta chains drawn from one sample of a study of blood T cell repertoires in COVID-19. Using immunoSEQ multiplex PCR, the repertoire was profiled, and TCRdb retains in-frame clones only, with some absent. The data hold about 150,000 clones, with around nine tenths observed a single time. Sequencing was done on a sample of PBMCs or T cells enriched from blood (not recorded which). All receptors come from a woman in her forties or fifties who had recovered from COVID-19. Both conserved end residues are part of each CDR3. Fields, in order: clone size, J gene, D gene, V gene, CDR3 DNA, CDR3 protein. D genes are given only for firm matches. The size of a clone is reported for some rows only, either as once, few or many, or as a class for expanded clones.

size: .; J: TRBJ1-6; D: .; V: TRBV11-3; DNA: TGTGCCAGCAGCGCGGGGACCCCCTCAATGGGATCACCCCTCCACTTT; CDR3: CASSAGTPSMGSPLHF
size: .; J: TRBJ2-1; D: TRBD1; V: TRBV12-5; DNA: TGTGCTAGTGGCCGAGCGACAGGGACCTACAATGAGCAGTTCTTC; CDR3: CASGRATGTYNEQFF
size: .; J: TRBJ1-3; D: .; V: TRBV7-7; DNA: TGTGCCAGCAGCTTTTCTGGAGGGACTCTCTCTGGAAACACCATATATTTT; CDR3: CASSFSGGTLSGNTIYF
size: .; J: TRBJ1-4; D: .; V: TRBV4-1; DNA: TGCGCCAGCAGCCAAGCTGGGGGGGCGGCACGACGCTTT; CDR3: CASSQAGGAARRF
size: .; J: TRBJ1-1; D: .; V: TRBV7-9; DNA: TGTGCCAGCAGCCCCCTTTACACTGAAGCTTTCTTT; CDR3: CASSPLYTEAFF
size: few; J: TRBJ1-1; D: .; V: TRBV29-1; DNA: TGCAGCGTTCGGGGGGCTGAAGCTTTCTTT; CDR3: CSVRGAEAFF
size: .; J: TRBJ1-4; D: .; V: TRBV19; DNA: TGTGCCAGTAGTATGGACATGCTCTCAACTAATGAAAAACTGTTTTTT; CDR3: CASSMDMLSTNEKLFF
size: .; J: TRBJ2-1; D: TRBD1; V: TRBV12-5; DNA: TGTGCTAGTGGTTCCAAAACAGGGGGCGAGGGCAATGAGCAGTTCTTC; CDR3: CASGSKTGGEGNEQFF
size: .; J: TRBJ1-6; D: TRBD1; V: TRBV11-2; DNA: TGTGCCAGCAGCTTACAGGGCCTCGGGACAGCTAATTCACCCCTCCACTTT; CDR3: CASSLQGLGTANSPLHF
size: once; J: TRBJ1-2; D: .; V: TRBV7-9; DNA: TGTGCCAGCAGCTTTGGAGCAGAGGCCTATGGCTACACCTTC; CDR3: CASSFGAEAYGYTF
size: .; J: TRBJ2-2; D: .; V: TRBV7-2; DNA: TGTGCCAGCAGCTTTGGGTCGGGAGTGGACACCGGGGAGCTGTTTTTT; CDR3: CASSFGSGVDTGELFF
size: .; J: TRBJ2-3; D: .; V: TRBV4-1; DNA: TGCGCCAGCAGCCAAGTGGTCTTCAGCGGCACAGATACGCAGTATTTT; CDR3: CASSQVVFSGTDTQYF
size: .; J: TRBJ1-6; D: .; V: TRBV5-8; DNA: TGTGCCAGCAACCATCAGGGGAAAATTGTCTCCTATAATTCACCCCTCCACTTT; CDR3: CASNHQGKIVSYNSPLHF
size: .; J: TRBJ1-1; D: .; V: TRBV29-1; DNA: TGCAGCGTTGGGCACCCAGAACGGAACACTGAAGCTTTCTTT; CDR3: CSVGHPERNTEAFF
size: .; J: TRBJ1-1; D: .; V: TRBV11-2; DNA: TGTGCCAGCAGCTTAGGAGGGCCCACTGAAGCTTTCTTT; CDR3: CASSLGGPTEAFF
size: .; J: TRBJ1-1; D: .; V: TRBV18; DNA: TGTGCCAGCTCACCGGAAGGAGTTTTGAGCACTGAAGCTTTCTTT; CDR3: CASSPEGVLSTEAFF
size: once; J: TRBJ2-6; D: TRBD1; V: TRBV6-4; DNA: TGTGCCAGCAGCCCGGGACAGATAAACTCTGGGGCCAACGTCCTGACTTTC; CDR3: CASSPGQINSGANVLTF
size: .; J: TRBJ1-3; D: .; V: TRBV5-1; DNA: TGCGCCAGCAGCTTGGTGGGGCCTGGAAACACCATATATTTT; CDR3: CASSLVGPGNTIYF
size: .; J: TRBJ1-2; D: .; V: TRBV7-8; DNA: TGTGCCAGCAGCTTAGAGCAGACAGTTGGCTACACCTTC; CDR3: CASSLEQTVGYTF
size: .; J: TRBJ2-5; D: TRBD2; V: TRBV5-6; DNA: TGTGCCAGCAGCTTGGGTAGCGGGAGTCAAGAGACCCAGTACTTC; CDR3: CASSLGSGSQETQYF